This TCR beta chain was identified during a study of cytomegalovirus exposure and HLA in healthy donors. To note about this clone: Its antigen is not known.

The CDR3 has 16 residues. V trimming: 0 bases; J trimming: 4 bases; junction bases outside the gene matches: 8. Germline CDR1 and CDR2: WNHNN and SYGVQD (reference sequence). The PCR made use of 60 Vbeta and 13 Jbeta primers. Some clones are missing from TCRdb's copy, which holds only in-frame ones; the method was immunoSEQ multiplex PCR. This sample carries roughly 110,000 clones, just over 70% of them seen once, and the ten largest clones take 0.79%. Overall study results and limits: Most of the TCR beta V segments (in an earlier analysis) were productive either about 87% or about 30% of the time.

The V and J genes are TRBV10-1 and TRBJ2-5; 7 nucleotides agree with TRBD2. The sequenced sample was PBMCs. The source of this sequence is a boy aged 10-17 years in good health and CMV-seronegative. The CDR3 DNA reads TGCGCCAGCAGTGAGTCTAGCGGGCCGGGTAGAGAGACCCAGTACTTC. Its translation: CASSESSGPGRETQYF.